This is a list of T cell receptor beta chains from one sample in a study of blood T cells in healthy people across ages. TCRdb independently ran MiXCR on the 5' RACE reads; one entry per CDR3 protein. The sample carries 1.5 million to 2 million distinct CDR3 sequences, under 30% recorded once. The sequencing sample was made of blood. These receptor sequences come from a woman in her 30s in good health. Each CDR3 is given with its conserved first and last residue. A D gene is named only where the DNA matches it firmly. Only some rows state a clone size, as once, few, many or a class for expanded clones.

D gene: .; clone size: many; V gene: TRBV29-1; CDR3 length: 13; J gene: TRBJ2-2; CDR3 DNA: TGCAGCGCCCGAAGGACAATTACCGGGGAGCTGTTTTTT; CDR3 protein: CSARRTITGELFF
D gene: .; clone size: .; V gene: TRBV5-1; CDR3 length: 16; J gene: TRBJ2-1; CDR3 DNA: TGCGCCAGCAGCTTGGTTTTGGGGGGCCGCTACAATGAGCAGTTCTTC; CDR3 protein: CASSLVLGGRYNEQFF
D gene: .; clone size: few; V gene: TRBV2; CDR3 length: 14; J gene: TRBJ2-1; CDR3 DNA: TGTGCCCGGGGCGGTGCTAGCACCTACAATGAGCAGTTCTTC; CDR3 protein: CARGGASTYNEQFF
D gene: .; clone size: .; V gene: TRBV29-1; CDR3 length: 12; J gene: TRBJ2-5; CDR3 DNA: TGCAGCTTTTCGGGGCATCAAGAGACCCAGTACTTC; CDR3 protein: CSFSGHQETQYF
D gene: TRBD2; clone size: many; V gene: TRBV7-9; CDR3 length: 15; J gene: TRBJ2-7; CDR3 DNA: TGTGCCAGCAGCTCGACTAGCGGGGGAAAATACGAGCAGTACTTC; CDR3 protein: CASSSTSGGKYEQYF
D gene: .; clone size: .; V gene: TRBV6-2/TRBV6-3; CDR3 length: 12; J gene: TRBJ2-1; CDR3 DNA: TGTGCCAGCAGTTCGAGACTCAACTCCCAGTTCTTC; CDR3 protein: CASSSRLNSQFF
D gene: .; clone size: many; V gene: TRBV6-2/TRBV6-3; CDR3 length: 14; J gene: TRBJ2-7; CDR3 DNA: TGTGCCAGTAGGGTACTTAGCGGTTCCTACGAGCAGTACTTC; CDR3 protein: CASRVLSGSYEQYF
D gene: .; clone size: many; V gene: TRBV15; CDR3 length: 14; J gene: TRBJ2-3; CDR3 DNA: TGTGCCACCAGCAGAGATACCCGCACAGATACGCAGTATTTT; CDR3 protein: CATSRDTRTDTQYF
D gene: .; clone size: many; V gene: TRBV18; CDR3 length: 11; J gene: TRBJ2-5; CDR3 DNA: TGTGCCTCCTCGACCGACGCAGCCCAGTACTTC; CDR3 protein: CASSTDAAQYF
D gene: .; clone size: many; V gene: TRBV4-1; CDR3 length: 15; J gene: TRBJ2-7; CDR3 DNA: TGCGCCAGCAGCCAAGTACAGGGGGGGCCCTACGAGCAGTACTTC; CDR3 protein: CASSQVQGGPYEQYF
D gene: .; clone size: .; V gene: TRBV29-1; CDR3 length: 11; J gene: TRBJ2-3; CDR3 DNA: TGCAGCGTCAAAGGGGGAGATACGCAGTATTTT; CDR3 protein: CSVKGGDTQYF
D gene: TRBD2; clone size: .; V gene: TRBV20-1; CDR3 length: 15; J gene: TRBJ2-7; CDR3 DNA: TGCAGTGCTAGAGATCGGACTAGCGGAGCCTACGAGCAGTACTTC; CDR3 protein: CSARDRTSGAYEQYF
D gene: TRBD2; clone size: .; V gene: TRBV20-1; CDR3 length: 14; J gene: TRBJ2-7; CDR3 DNA: TGCAGTGCTAGGGGTCCACTAGCGGCCTACGAGCAGTACTTC; CDR3 protein: CSARGPLAAYEQYF
D gene: .; clone size: few; V gene: TRBV11-2; CDR3 length: 15; J gene: TRBJ2-3; CDR3 DNA: TGTGCCAGCAGCGGTGGTATGAGTGTCACAGATACGCAGTATTTT; CDR3 protein: CASSGGMSVTDTQYF
D gene: .; clone size: .; V gene: TRBV7-9; CDR3 length: 15; J gene: TRBJ2-2; CDR3 DNA: TGTGCCAGCAGCTCTACAGGAGAGCGGACCGGGGAGCTGTTTTTT; CDR3 protein: CASSSTGERTGELFF
D gene: TRBD1; clone size: .; V gene: TRBV5-5; CDR3 length: 15; J gene: TRBJ2-1; CDR3 DNA: TGTGCCAGCAGCTTATTCCGACAGGGGGGGAATGAGCAGTTCTTC; CDR3 protein: CASSLFRQGGNEQFF
D gene: .; clone size: many; V gene: TRBV25-1; CDR3 length: 12; J gene: TRBJ2-5; CDR3 DNA: TGTGCCAGTAACAGGGAGCAAGAGACCCAGTACTTC; CDR3 protein: CASNREQETQYF
D gene: .; clone size: many; V gene: TRBV7-8; CDR3 length: 13; J gene: TRBJ1-2; CDR3 DNA: TGTGCCAGCAGCTTAGGAGACTTCTATGGCTACACCTTC; CDR3 protein: CASSLGDFYGYTF
D gene: .; clone size: many; V gene: TRBV7-6; CDR3 length: 15; J gene: TRBJ2-7; CDR3 DNA: TGTGCCAGCAGCCCTCAATCCTCGTCCTCCTACGAGCAGTACTTC; CDR3 protein: CASSPQSSSSYEQYF
D gene: TRBD1; clone size: few; V gene: TRBV11-2; CDR3 length: 14; J gene: TRBJ2-3; CDR3 DNA: TGTGCCAGCAGCTCGGACAGGGGCCCAGATACGCAGTATTTT; CDR3 protein: CASSSDRGPDTQYF
D gene: TRBD2; clone size: .; V gene: TRBV20-1; CDR3 length: 14; J gene: TRBJ2-1; CDR3 DNA: TGCAGTGCCAGTAGCGGGGCCGGCCATGGTGGGCAGTTCTTC; CDR3 protein: CSASSGAGHGGQFF
D gene: .; clone size: .; V gene: TRBV29-1; CDR3 length: 14; J gene: TRBJ1-2; CDR3 DNA: TGCAGCGTTGAGGTCCGGGACGGTCACTATGGCTACACCTTC; CDR3 protein: CSVEVRDGHYGYTF
D gene: TRBD2; clone size: .; V gene: TRBV7-2; CDR3 length: 13; J gene: TRBJ2-3; CDR3 DNA: TGTGCCAGCAGAGGACTAGCGGGAGATACGCAGTATTTT; CDR3 protein: CASRGLAGDTQYF
D gene: .; clone size: few; V gene: TRBV28; CDR3 length: 13; J gene: TRBJ2-5; CDR3 DNA: TGTGCCAGCAGGGCGCTCCGAGCCGAGACCCAGTACTTC; CDR3 protein: CASRALRAETQYF
D gene: .; clone size: few; V gene: TRBV24-1; CDR3 length: 13; J gene: TRBJ2-7; CDR3 DNA: TGTGCCACCAGGGTGGGGGCCGCCTACGAGCAGTACTTC; CDR3 protein: CATRVGAAYEQYF
D gene: .; clone size: many; V gene: TRBV11-2; CDR3 length: 14; J gene: TRBJ2-1; CDR3 DNA: TGTGCCAGCAGCCCTAGAAATGGGGGTAATGAGCAGTTCTTC; CDR3 protein: CASSPRNGGNEQFF
D gene: TRBD1; clone size: many; V gene: TRBV7-9; CDR3 length: 15; J gene: TRBJ2-7; CDR3 DNA: TGTGCCAGCAGCTTATATACAGGGGGTCGTTACGAGCAGTACTTC; CDR3 protein: CASSLYTGGRYEQYF
D gene: TRBD1; clone size: few; V gene: TRBV10-3; CDR3 length: 15; J gene: TRBJ1-5; CDR3 DNA: TGTGCCATCAGTGAGCTGGGGACAGGCAATCAGCCCCAGCATTTT; CDR3 protein: CAISELGTGNQPQHF
D gene: TRBD1; clone size: .; V gene: TRBV27; CDR3 length: 16; J gene: TRBJ2-7; CDR3 DNA: TGTGCCAGCTCCCCCGGGGGACAGGGGGCGCTTGGCAAGCAGTACTTC; CDR3 protein: CASSPGGQGALGKQYF
D gene: .; clone size: few; V gene: TRBV10-3; CDR3 length: 15; J gene: TRBJ1-1; CDR3 DNA: TGTGCCATCAGTGAGTTTAACTTAGGAGTGACTGAAGCTTTCTTT; CDR3 protein: CAISEFNLGVTEAFF
D gene: .; clone size: many; V gene: TRBV28; CDR3 length: 15; J gene: TRBJ2-7; CDR3 DNA: TGTGCCAGCAGTTTACAGGACGGACGTACCTACGAGCAGTACTTC; CDR3 protein: CASSLQDGRTYEQYF
D gene: TRBD2; clone size: few; V gene: TRBV20-1; CDR3 length: 16; J gene: TRBJ2-1; CDR3 DNA: TGCAGTGCTAGAGACCTAGCGGGGAACTCCTACAATGAGCAGTTCTTC; CDR3 protein: CSARDLAGNSYNEQFF
D gene: .; clone size: .; V gene: TRBV28; CDR3 length: 13; J gene: TRBJ2-6; CDR3 DNA: TGTGCCAGCACTTTTAGTGGGGCCAACGTCCTGACTTTC; CDR3 protein: CASTFSGANVLTF
D gene: TRBD1; clone size: .; V gene: TRBV18; CDR3 length: 13; J gene: TRBJ2-3; CDR3 DNA: TGTGCCAGCTCAGACAGGGGTGGAGATACGCAGTATTTT; CDR3 protein: CASSDRGGDTQYF
D gene: .; clone size: many; V gene: TRBV20-1; CDR3 length: 14; J gene: TRBJ2-7; CDR3 DNA: TGCAGTGCTAGAGTCGGGACCACCCAATACGAGCAGTACTTC; CDR3 protein: CSARVGTTQYEQYF